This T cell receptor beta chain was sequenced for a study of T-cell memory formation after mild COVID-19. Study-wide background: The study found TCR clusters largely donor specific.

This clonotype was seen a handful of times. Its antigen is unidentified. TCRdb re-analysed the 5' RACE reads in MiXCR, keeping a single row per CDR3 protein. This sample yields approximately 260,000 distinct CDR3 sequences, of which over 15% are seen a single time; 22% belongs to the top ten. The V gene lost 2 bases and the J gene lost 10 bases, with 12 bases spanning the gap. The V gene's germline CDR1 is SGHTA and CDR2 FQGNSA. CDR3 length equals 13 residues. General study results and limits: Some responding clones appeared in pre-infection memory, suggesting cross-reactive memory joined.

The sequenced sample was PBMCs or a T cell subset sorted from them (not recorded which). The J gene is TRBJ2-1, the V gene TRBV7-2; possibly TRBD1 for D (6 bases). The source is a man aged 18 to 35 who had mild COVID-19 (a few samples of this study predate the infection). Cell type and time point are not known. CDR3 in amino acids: CASSLFQGREQFF. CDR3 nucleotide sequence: TGTGCCAGCAGCTTATTTCAGGGGCGCGAGCAGTTCTTC.